Listed below are T cell receptor beta chains from one sample, sequenced in a study of identical twins. TCRdb fed the 5' RACE reads into MiXCR, producing one record per CDR3 protein. This sample carries approximately 630,000 distinct CDR3 sequences, 7% to 7.5% of them seen once, and the ten largest clones take 1.6%. These data were also filed under a second study, of yellow fever vaccine responses in identical twins.

The sample was PBMCs. Source of these receptors: a woman between 18 and 29 years old in good health. Both conserved end residues are part of each CDR3. The order of the fields is CDR3 protein, CDR3 DNA, V gene, D gene, clone size, J gene. A D gene is named only where the DNA matches it firmly. Where a row states a size, it is once, few, many or the class of an expanded clone; other rows omit it.

CDR3 protein: CASSLGQGIIDEQFF
CDR3 DNA: TGTGCCAGCTCACTGGGACAGGGGATAATCGATGAGCAGTTCTTC
V gene: TRBV18
D gene: TRBD1
clone size: few
J gene: TRBJ2-1

CDR3 protein: CSARGASGETQYF
CDR3 DNA: TGCAGTGCTAGGGGGGCTAGCGGAGAGACCCAGTACTTC
V gene: TRBV20-1
D gene: -
clone size: -
J gene: TRBJ2-5

CDR3 protein: CASSLVHNNRETQYF
CDR3 DNA: TGTGCCAGCAGCTTAGTCCATAACAACAGGGAGACCCAGTACTTC
V gene: TRBV7-2
D gene: -
clone size: many
J gene: TRBJ2-5

CDR3 protein: CASSRNGAYNEQFF
CDR3 DNA: TGTGCCAGCAGCCGGAACGGGGCATACAATGAGCAGTTCTTC
V gene: TRBV7-6
D gene: -
clone size: few
J gene: TRBJ2-1

CDR3 protein: CASLDRASTDTQYF
CDR3 DNA: TGTGCCAGCCTGGACAGGGCGAGCACAGATACGCAGTATTTT
V gene: TRBV6-2/TRBV6-3
D gene: TRBD1
clone size: few
J gene: TRBJ2-3

CDR3 protein: CASSHSHAGTTYEQYF
CDR3 DNA: TGTGCCAGCAGCCACAGCCATGCAGGGACGACCTACGAGCAGTACTTC
V gene: TRBV7-8
D gene: -
clone size: -
J gene: TRBJ2-7

CDR3 protein: CASSATSGRGDTQYF
CDR3 DNA: TGTGCCAGCAGTGCGACTAGCGGGAGAGGAGATACGCAGTATTTT
V gene: TRBV12-3/TRBV12-4
D gene: TRBD2
clone size: many
J gene: TRBJ2-3

CDR3 protein: CAIMRTSGTTGELFF
CDR3 DNA: TGTGCCATCATGAGGACTAGCGGGACGACCGGGGAGCTGTTTTTT
V gene: TRBV10-3
D gene: TRBD2
clone size: -
J gene: TRBJ2-2

CDR3 protein: CASSRTGAHGELFF
CDR3 DNA: TGTGCCAGCAGCCGGACAGGGGCGCACGGGGAGCTGTTTTTT
V gene: TRBV5-5
D gene: TRBD1
clone size: -
J gene: TRBJ2-2

CDR3 protein: CSVGSRGRWDTEAFF
CDR3 DNA: TGCAGCGTTGGTTCCAGGGGGCGGTGGGACACTGAAGCTTTCTTT
V gene: TRBV29-1
D gene: TRBD1
clone size: few
J gene: TRBJ1-1

CDR3 protein: CASRGDFPSMNTGELFF
CDR3 DNA: TGCGCCAGTAGAGGGGACTTCCCCTCGATGAACACCGGGGAGCTGTTTTTT
V gene: TRBV5-1
D gene: -
clone size: many
J gene: TRBJ2-2

CDR3 protein: CASRFDRYSNQPQHF
CDR3 DNA: TGTGCCAGCAGATTCGACAGATATAGCAATCAGCCCCAGCATTTT
V gene: TRBV6-1
D gene: -
clone size: many
J gene: TRBJ1-5

CDR3 protein: CASSSVPGLAVTDTQYF
CDR3 DNA: TGTGCCAGCAGCTCCGTGCCGGGACTAGCGGTCACAGATACGCAGTATTTT
V gene: TRBV7-3
D gene: TRBD2
clone size: -
J gene: TRBJ2-3

CDR3 protein: CSARSGATNEKLFF
CDR3 DNA: TGCAGTGCCAGGTCCGGTGCAACTAATGAAAAACTGTTTTTT
V gene: TRBV20-1
D gene: -
clone size: -
J gene: TRBJ1-4

CDR3 protein: CASSLSPAGRYF
CDR3 DNA: TGTGCCAGCAGTTTGTCTCCGGCAGGGAGGTACTTC
V gene: TRBV12-3/TRBV12-4
D gene: -
clone size: many
J gene: TRBJ2-7

CDR3 protein: CASRAGASTDTQYF
CDR3 DNA: TGTGCCAGCAGGGCGGGGGCAAGCACAGATACGCAGTATTTT
V gene: TRBV28
D gene: -
clone size: many
J gene: TRBJ2-3

CDR3 protein: CAISEHTVSSYNEQFF
CDR3 DNA: TGTGCCATCAGTGAGCACACCGTGAGCTCCTACAATGAGCAGTTCTTC
V gene: TRBV10-3
D gene: -
clone size: -
J gene: TRBJ2-1

CDR3 protein: CSVEGNTEAFF
CDR3 DNA: TGCAGCGTTGAGGGAAACACTGAAGCTTTCTTT
V gene: TRBV29-1
D gene: -
clone size: many
J gene: TRBJ1-1

CDR3 protein: CASSLYGTSEYNEQFF
CDR3 DNA: TGTGCCAGCAGTTTATACGGGACTAGCGAATACAATGAGCAGTTCTTC
V gene: TRBV27
D gene: TRBD2
clone size: -
J gene: TRBJ2-1

CDR3 protein: CASRRSGEGNTEAFF
CDR3 DNA: TGTGCCAGCAGGAGATCAGGGGAAGGGAACACTGAAGCTTTCTTT
V gene: TRBV3-1
D gene: -
clone size: few
J gene: TRBJ1-1

CDR3 protein: CASSPRGAGLYEQYF
CDR3 DNA: TGTGCCAGCAGTCCGCGGGGGGCAGGACTCTACGAGCAGTACTTC
V gene: TRBV12-3/TRBV12-4
D gene: TRBD2
clone size: few
J gene: TRBJ2-7

CDR3 protein: CSARGVGTHNEQFF
CDR3 DNA: TGCAGTGCCCGGGGAGTAGGGACACACAATGAGCAGTTCTTC
V gene: TRBV20-1
D gene: -
clone size: many
J gene: TRBJ2-1

CDR3 protein: CASSPPGTSGIFVHEQYF
CDR3 DNA: TGTGCCAGCAGTCCACCCGGGACTAGCGGGATTTTTGTCCACGAGCAGTACTTC
V gene: TRBV28
D gene: TRBD2
clone size: -
J gene: TRBJ2-7

CDR3 protein: CASRRLAGGTGELFF
CDR3 DNA: TGTGCCAGCAGGAGACTAGCGGGGGGCACCGGGGAGCTGTTTTTT
V gene: TRBV12-3/TRBV12-4
D gene: TRBD2
clone size: -
J gene: TRBJ2-2

CDR3 protein: CASSFGTGLNVPTTGELFF
CDR3 DNA: TGTGCCAGCAGCTTCGGGACAGGCCTGAATGTCCCGACCACCGGGGAGCTGTTTTTT
V gene: TRBV5-4
D gene: TRBD1
clone size: -
J gene: TRBJ2-2

CDR3 protein: CASSSREGYQPQHF
CDR3 DNA: TGTGCCAGCAGCTCGCGGGAGGGGTATCAGCCCCAGCATTTT
V gene: TRBV7-2
D gene: -
clone size: few
J gene: TRBJ1-5

CDR3 protein: CASSTRAGGFYEQFF
CDR3 DNA: TGCGCCAGCAGCACTCGGGCAGGGGGCTTCTATGAGCAGTTCTTC
V gene: TRBV5-1
D gene: TRBD1
clone size: many
J gene: TRBJ2-1

CDR3 protein: CASSIISSGFQETQYF
CDR3 DNA: TGTGCCAGCAGCATAATTTCATCAGGGTTCCAAGAGACCCAGTACTTC
V gene: TRBV7-8
D gene: -
clone size: many
J gene: TRBJ2-5

CDR3 protein: CASSRTTLWAEQYF
CDR3 DNA: TGTGCCAGCAGCCGAACGACTCTTTGGGCCGAGCAGTACTTC
V gene: TRBV7-8
D gene: -
clone size: -
J gene: TRBJ2-7